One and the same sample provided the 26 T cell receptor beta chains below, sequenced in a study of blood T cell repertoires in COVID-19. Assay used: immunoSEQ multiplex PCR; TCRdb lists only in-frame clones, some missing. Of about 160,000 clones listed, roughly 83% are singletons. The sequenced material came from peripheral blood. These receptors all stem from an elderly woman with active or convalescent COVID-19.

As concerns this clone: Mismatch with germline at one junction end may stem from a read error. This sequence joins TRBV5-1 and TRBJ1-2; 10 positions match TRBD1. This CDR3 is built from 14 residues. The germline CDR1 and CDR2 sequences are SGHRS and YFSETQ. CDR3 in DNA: TGCGCCAGCAGCTTGGCCGGTCGACAGGGGGCCCCTTCCTTC. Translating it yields CASSLAGRQGAPSF. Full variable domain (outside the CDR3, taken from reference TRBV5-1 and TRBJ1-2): KAGVTQTPRYLIKTRGQQVTLSCSPISGHRSVSWYQQTPGQGLQFLFEYFSETQRNKGNFPGRFSGRQFSNSRSEMNVSTLELGDSALYLCASSLAGRQGAPSFGSGTRLTVV.

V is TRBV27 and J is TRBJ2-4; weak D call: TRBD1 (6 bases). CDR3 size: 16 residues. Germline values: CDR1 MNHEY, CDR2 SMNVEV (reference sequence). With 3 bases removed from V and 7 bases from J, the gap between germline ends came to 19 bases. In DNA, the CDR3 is TGTGCCAGCAGTTTCTATAGTCAGGGTCAGGGGAACATTCAGTACTTC. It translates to CASSFYSQGQGNIQYF.

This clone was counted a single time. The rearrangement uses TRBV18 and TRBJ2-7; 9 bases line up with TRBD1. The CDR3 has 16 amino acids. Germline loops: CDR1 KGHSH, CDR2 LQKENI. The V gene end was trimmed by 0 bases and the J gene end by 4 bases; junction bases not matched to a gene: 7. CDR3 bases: TGTGCCAGCTCACCACCGGGACAGGGTATGGATTACGAGCAGTACTTC. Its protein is CASSPPGQGMDYEQYF. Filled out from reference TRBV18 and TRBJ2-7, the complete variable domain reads NAGVMQNPRHLVRRRGQEARLRCSPMKGHSHVYWYRQLPEEGLKFMVYLQKENIIDESGMPKERFSAEFPKEGPSILRIQQVVRGDSAAYFCASSPPGQGMDYEQYFGPGTRLTVT.

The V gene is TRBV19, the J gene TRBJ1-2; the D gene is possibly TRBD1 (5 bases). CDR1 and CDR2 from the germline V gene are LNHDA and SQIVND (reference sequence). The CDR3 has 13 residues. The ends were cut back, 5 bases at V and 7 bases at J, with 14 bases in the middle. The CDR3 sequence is CASSLAGIFGYTF. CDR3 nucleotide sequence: TGTGCCAGTAGTCTGGCAGGGATTTTTGGCTACACCTTC.

The CDR3 DNA is TGTGCCAGCAGTTTAAGGTCGGGGGTCGGTGAAAAACTGTTTTTT. This encodes CASSLRSGVGEKLFF. This chain connects TRBV28 to TRBJ1-4; D perhaps matches TRBD1 (5 bases). With 2 bases removed from V and 7 bases from J, the gap between germline ends came to 14 bases. This CDR3 is 15 amino acids long. Looked up from germline, CDR1 is MDHEN and CDR2 is SYDVKM.

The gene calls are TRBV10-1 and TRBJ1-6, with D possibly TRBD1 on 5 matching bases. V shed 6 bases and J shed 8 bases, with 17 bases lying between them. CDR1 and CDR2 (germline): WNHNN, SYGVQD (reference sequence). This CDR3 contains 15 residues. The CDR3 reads CASRGRVRDYSPLHF. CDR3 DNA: TGCGCCAGCAGGGGACGGGTTCGGGACTATTCACCCCTCCACTTT.

The CDR3 DNA reads as TGCGCCAGCAGCTTTGCGGACAGGGGACCCTACAATGAGCAGTTCTTC. It translates to CASSFADRGPYNEQFF. J is TRBJ2-1 and V is TRBV5-1, with TRBD1 matching over 9 bases. Per the germline V gene, CDR1 is SGHRS and CDR2 is YFSETQ. The CDR3 contains 16 residues. Unmatched junction bases numbered 5, after V lost 2 bases and J lost 2 bases.

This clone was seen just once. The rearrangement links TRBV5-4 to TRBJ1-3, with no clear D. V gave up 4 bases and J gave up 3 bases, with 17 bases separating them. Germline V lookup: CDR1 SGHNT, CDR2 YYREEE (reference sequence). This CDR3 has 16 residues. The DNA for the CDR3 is TGTGCCAGCAGCCCTTCCCGGGGAGGTATTGGAAACACCATATATTTT. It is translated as CASSPSRGGIGNTIYF.

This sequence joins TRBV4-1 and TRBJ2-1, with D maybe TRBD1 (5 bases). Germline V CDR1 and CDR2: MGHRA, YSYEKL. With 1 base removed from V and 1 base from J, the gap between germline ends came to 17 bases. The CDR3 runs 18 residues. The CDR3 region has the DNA TGCGCCAGCAGCCAAGCGAGTAGTCAGGGAAGGTCCTACAATGAGCAGTTCTTC. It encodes CASSQASSQGRSYNEQFF.

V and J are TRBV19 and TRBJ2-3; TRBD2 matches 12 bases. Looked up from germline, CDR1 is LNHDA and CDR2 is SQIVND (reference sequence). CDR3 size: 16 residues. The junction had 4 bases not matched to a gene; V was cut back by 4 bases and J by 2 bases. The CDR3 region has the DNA TGTGCCAGTAGTACGAGGACTAGCGGGGACACAGATACGCAGTATTTT. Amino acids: CASSTRTSGDTDTQYF.

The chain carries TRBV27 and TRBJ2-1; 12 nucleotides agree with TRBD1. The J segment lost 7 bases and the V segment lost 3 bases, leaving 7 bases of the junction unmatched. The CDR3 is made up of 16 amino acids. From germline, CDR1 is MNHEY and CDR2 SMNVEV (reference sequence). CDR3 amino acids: CASSFAGTGGLNEQFF. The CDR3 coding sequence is TGTGCCAGCAGTTTCGCCGGGACAGGGGGCCTTAATGAGCAGTTCTTC.

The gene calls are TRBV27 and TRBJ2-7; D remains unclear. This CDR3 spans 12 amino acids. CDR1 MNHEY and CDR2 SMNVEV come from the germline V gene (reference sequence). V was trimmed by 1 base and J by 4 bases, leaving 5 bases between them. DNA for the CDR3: TGTGCCAGCAGTTTATTCGGGTACGAGCAGTACTTC. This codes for CASSLFGYEQYF.

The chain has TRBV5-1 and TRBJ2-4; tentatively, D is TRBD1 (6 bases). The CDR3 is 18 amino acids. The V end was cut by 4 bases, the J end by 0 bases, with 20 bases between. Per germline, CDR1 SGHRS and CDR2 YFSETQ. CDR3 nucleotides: TGCGCCAGCAGCGGGGGCGAGACACTCCTCAGAGCCAAAAACATTCAGTACTTC. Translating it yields CASSGGETLLRAKNIQYF. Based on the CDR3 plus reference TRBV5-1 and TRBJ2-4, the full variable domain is KAGVTQTPRYLIKTRGQQVTLSCSPISGHRSVSWYQQTPGQGLQFLFEYFSETQRNKGNFPGRFSGRQFSNSRSEMNVSTLELGDSALYLCASSGGETLLRAKNIQYFGAGTRLSVL.

The CDR3 sequence: CASSPSTGSSYNEQFF. CDR3 DNA: TGCGCCAGCAGCCCCTCGACAGGGAGCTCCTACAATGAGCAGTTCTTC. The J gene is TRBJ2-1, the V gene TRBV5-1, with 7 bases matching TRBD1. This CDR3 region has 16 residues. Germline V CDR1 and CDR2: SGHRS, YFSETQ. The junction had 7 bases not matched to a gene; V was cut back by 4 bases and J by 0 bases.

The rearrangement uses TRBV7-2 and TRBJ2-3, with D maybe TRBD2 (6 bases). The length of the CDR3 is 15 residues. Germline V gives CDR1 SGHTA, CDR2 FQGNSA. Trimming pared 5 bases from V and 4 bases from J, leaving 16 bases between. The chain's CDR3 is CASSPRRGAPDTQYF. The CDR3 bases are TGTGCCAGCAGCCCCAGGCGGGGTGCTCCAGATACGCAGTATTTT.

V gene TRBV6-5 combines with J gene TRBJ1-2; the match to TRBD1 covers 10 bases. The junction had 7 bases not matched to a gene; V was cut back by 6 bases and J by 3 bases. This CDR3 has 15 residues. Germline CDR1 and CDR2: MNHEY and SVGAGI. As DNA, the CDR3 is TGTGCCAGCAGGACCGGACAGGGGGATTACTATGGCTACACCTTC. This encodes CASRTGQGDYYGYTF.

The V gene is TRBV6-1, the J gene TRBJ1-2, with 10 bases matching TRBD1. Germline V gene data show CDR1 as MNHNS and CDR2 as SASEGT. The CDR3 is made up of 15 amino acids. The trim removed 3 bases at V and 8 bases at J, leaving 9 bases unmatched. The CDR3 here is CASSETKGQGGGYTF. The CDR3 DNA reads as TGTGCCAGCAGTGAGACAAAAGGACAGGGGGGAGGCTACACCTTC.

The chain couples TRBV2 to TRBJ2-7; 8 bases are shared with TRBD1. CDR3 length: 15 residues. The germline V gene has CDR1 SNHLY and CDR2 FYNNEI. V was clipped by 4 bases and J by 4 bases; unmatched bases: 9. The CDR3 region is CASSVRRGQEYEQYF. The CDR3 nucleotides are TGTGCCAGCAGTGTGAGGCGGGGACAGGAGTACGAGCAGTACTTC.

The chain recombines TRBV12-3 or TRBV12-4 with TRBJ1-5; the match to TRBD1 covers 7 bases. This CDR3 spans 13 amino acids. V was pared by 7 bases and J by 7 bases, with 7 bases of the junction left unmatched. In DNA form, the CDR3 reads TGTGCCAGCACCCTGGGACAGTTACAGCCCCAGCATTTT. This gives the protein CASTLGQLQPQHF.

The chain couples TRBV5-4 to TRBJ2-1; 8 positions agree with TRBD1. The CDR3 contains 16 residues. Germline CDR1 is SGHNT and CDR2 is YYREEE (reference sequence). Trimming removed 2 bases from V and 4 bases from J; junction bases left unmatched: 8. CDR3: CASSLSRDRRYNEQFF. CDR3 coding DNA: TGTGCCAGCAGCTTAAGTAGGGACAGGAGGTACAATGAGCAGTTCTTC. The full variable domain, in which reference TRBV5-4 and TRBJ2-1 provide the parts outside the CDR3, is ETGVTQSPTHLIKTRGQQVTLRCSSQSGHNTVSWYQQALGQGPQFIFQYYREEENGRGNFPPRFSGLQFPNYSSELNVNALELDDSALYLCASSLSRDRRYNEQFFGPGTRLTVL.

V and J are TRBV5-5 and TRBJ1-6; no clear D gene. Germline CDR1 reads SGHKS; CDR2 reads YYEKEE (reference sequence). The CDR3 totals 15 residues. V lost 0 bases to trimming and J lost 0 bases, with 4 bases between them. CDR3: CASSLGASYNSPLHF. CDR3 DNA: TGTGCCAGCAGCTTGGGGGCCTCCTATAATTCACCCCTCCACTTT. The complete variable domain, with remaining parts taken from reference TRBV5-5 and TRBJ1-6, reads DAGVTQSPTHLIKTRGQQVTLRCSPISGHKSVSWYQQVLGQGPQFIFQYYEKEERGRGNFPDRFSARQFPNYSSELNVNALLLGDSALYLCASSLGASYNSPLHFGNGTRLTVT.

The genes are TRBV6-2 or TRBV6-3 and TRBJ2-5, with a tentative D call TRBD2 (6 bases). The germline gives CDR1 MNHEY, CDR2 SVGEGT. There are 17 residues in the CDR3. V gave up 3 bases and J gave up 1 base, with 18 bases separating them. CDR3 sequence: CASSYMLGSGVQETQYF. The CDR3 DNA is TGTGCCAGCAGTTATATGCTGGGGTCGGGAGTCCAAGAGACCCAGTACTTC.

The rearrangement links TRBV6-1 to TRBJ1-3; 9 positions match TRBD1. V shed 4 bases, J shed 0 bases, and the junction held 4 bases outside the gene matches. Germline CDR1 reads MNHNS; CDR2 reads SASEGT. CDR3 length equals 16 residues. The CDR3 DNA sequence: TGTGCCAGCAGTGTAGCACAGGGGGCCTCTGGAAACACCATATATTTT. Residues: CASSVAQGASGNTIYF.

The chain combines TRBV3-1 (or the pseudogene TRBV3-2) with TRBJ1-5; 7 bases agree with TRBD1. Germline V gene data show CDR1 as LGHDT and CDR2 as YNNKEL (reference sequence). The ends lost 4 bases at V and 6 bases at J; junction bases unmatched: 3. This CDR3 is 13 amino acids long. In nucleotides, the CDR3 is TGTGCCAGCAGCCCGACAGGGAGTCAGCCCCAGCATTTT. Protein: CASSPTGSQPQHF.

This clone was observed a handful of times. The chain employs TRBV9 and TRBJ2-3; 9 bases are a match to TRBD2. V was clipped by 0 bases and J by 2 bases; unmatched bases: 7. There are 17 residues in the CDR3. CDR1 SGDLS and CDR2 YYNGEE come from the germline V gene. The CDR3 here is CASSVGASGDITDTQYF. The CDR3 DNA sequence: TGTGCCAGCAGCGTAGGGGCTAGCGGGGATATCACAGATACGCAGTATTTT.

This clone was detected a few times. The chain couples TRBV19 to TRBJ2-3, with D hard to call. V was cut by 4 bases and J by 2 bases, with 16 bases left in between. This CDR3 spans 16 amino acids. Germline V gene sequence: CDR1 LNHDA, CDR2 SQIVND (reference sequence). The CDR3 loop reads CASSTIRIGSTDTQYF. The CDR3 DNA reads TGTGCCAGTAGTACAATACGAATCGGGTCCACAGATACGCAGTATTTT.